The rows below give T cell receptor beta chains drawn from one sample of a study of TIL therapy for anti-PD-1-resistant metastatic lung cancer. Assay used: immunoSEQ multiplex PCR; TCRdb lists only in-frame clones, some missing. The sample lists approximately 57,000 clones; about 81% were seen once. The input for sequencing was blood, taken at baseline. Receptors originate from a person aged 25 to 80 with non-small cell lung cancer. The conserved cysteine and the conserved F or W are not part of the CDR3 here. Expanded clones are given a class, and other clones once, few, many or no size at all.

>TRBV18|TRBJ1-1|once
ASSQGQGGSSTEAF
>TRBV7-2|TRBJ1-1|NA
ASSFTGGGTEAF
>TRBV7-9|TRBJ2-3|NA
ASRPGSADTQY
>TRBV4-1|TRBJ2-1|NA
ASSQARLAGVVSYNEQF
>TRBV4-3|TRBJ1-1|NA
ASSQAETGGNTEAF
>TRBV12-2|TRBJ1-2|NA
ASRLWGYT
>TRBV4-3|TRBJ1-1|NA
ASSPYLLGGTEAF
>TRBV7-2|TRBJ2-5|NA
ASSLGLVGVRTQY
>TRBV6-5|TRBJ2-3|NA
ASSYSIGGTDTQY
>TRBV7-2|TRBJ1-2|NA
ASSLAPGQGHGYT
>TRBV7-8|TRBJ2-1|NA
ASSLVLGAGGGEQF
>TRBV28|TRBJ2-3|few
ASSFASYSGISTDTQY
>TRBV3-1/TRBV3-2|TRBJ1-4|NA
ASSQAVVANEKLF
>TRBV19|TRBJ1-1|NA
ASKDRGNTEAF
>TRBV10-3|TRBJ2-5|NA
AISVNDQETQY
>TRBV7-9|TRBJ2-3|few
ASSLVASGGYSSTDTQY
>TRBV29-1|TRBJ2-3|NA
SVQPGLGTDTQY
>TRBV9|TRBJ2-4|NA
ASSVSTGNIQY
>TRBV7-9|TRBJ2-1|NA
ASGGLAGEGNEQF
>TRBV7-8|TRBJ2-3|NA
ASSLVGPTDTQY
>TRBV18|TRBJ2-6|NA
ASSPAITGTGANVLT
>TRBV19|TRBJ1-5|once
ASSPGQGRQPQH
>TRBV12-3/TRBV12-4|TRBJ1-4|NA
ASSFNVGEKLF
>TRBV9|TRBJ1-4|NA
ASSARASEKLF
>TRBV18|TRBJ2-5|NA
ASSPPSSSGGETQY
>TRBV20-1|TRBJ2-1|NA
SASGTRSYNEQF
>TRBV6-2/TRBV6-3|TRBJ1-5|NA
ASSLTGVSQPQH
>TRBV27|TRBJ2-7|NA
ASSSGTGASEQY